One sample yielded the 10 T cell receptor beta chains listed below, sequenced in a study of T cell changes during pregnancy in multiple sclerosis. Generated by immunoSEQ multiplex PCR, the TCRdb table keeps only in-frame clones and is missing some. The sample contains around 63,000 clones, roughly 91% of which appear only once. The sample was peripheral blood, taken after pregnancy. These receptors were collected from a female donor in good health, enrolled as a control in a pregnancy study.

The gene calls are TRBV6-5 and TRBJ1-1; 7 bases align to TRBD1. This CDR3 contains 13 residues. Germline lookup yields CDR1 MNHEY and CDR2 SVGAGI. V lost 5 bases to trimming and J lost 3 bases; unmatched junction nucleotides: 3. CDR3 loop: CASSLTGDTEAFF. The CDR3 bases are TGTGCCAGCAGTCTTACAGGGGACACTGAAGCTTTCTTT.

V and J are TRBV7-2 and TRBJ2-7; 7 bases fit TRBD1. Per the germline V gene, CDR1 is SGHTA and CDR2 is FQGNSA. Unmatched junction bases numbered 2, after V lost 1 base and J lost 2 bases. The CDR3 is 14 residues long. The DNA of the CDR3 is TGTGCCAGCAGCTTAGACAGGGGAACCTACGAGCAGTACTTC. Translating gives CASSLDRGTYEQYF.

V is TRBV27 and J is TRBJ1-2, with TRBD1 as a possible D gene (5 bases). This CDR3 is 15 amino acids long. Trimming cost V 0 bases and J 0 bases, with 8 bases left between them. Germline V gene lookup returns CDR1 MNHEY and CDR2 SMNVEV (reference sequence). The CDR3 nucleotides are TGTGCCAGCAGTTTATCGGGGGGGGCTAACTATGGCTACACCTTC. Its translation: CASSLSGGANYGYTF.

This clone has a handful of counts. V and J are TRBV9 and TRBJ1-1; 9 positions agree with TRBD1. V was clipped by 4 bases and J by 0 bases; unmatched bases: 7. Germline V gene sequence: CDR1 SGDLS, CDR2 YYNGEE. CDR3 length equals 16 residues. In DNA, the CDR3 is TGTGCCAGCAGCTGGGGGACAGGGATCATGAACACTGAAGCTTTCTTT. Translated, it gives CASSWGTGIMNTEAFF.

V is TRBV5-1 and J is TRBJ2-7, with D maybe TRBD2 (6 bases). CDR1 SGHRS and CDR2 YFSETQ come from the germline V gene. This CDR3 region has 13 residues. The V gene lost 5 bases and the J gene lost 2 bases, with 11 bases spanning the gap. In nucleotides, the CDR3 is TGCGCCAGCAGATCCGGGACTCCCTACGAGCAGTACTTC. Translated: CASRSGTPYEQYF.

The V call is TRBV7-2, the J call TRBJ2-4; 7 bases align to TRBD1. Germline-derived CDR1 and CDR2 are SGHTA and FQGNSA. CDR3 length: 15 amino acids. After removal of 0 bases from V and 9 bases from J, the junction contained 8 bases not matched to a gene. CDR3 loop: CASSLAGRQGAIQYF. As DNA, the CDR3 is TGTGCCAGCAGCTTAGCGGGGAGACAGGGCGCCATTCAGTACTTC.

V is TRBV4-3 and J is TRBJ1-3; 9 bases agree with TRBD1. With 5 bases clipped from V and 0 bases from J, the junction kept 17 bases outside the gene matches. Germline CDR1 LGHNA, CDR2 YSLEER. The CDR3 is made up of 20 amino acids. CDR3 bases: TGCGCCAGCAGCGGGTTCCCAGAAAGGGACAGGGCGAGCTCTGGAAACACCATATATTTT. The encoded protein is CASSGFPERDRASSGNTIYF.

This clone has just one count. The chain joins TRBV7-2 to TRBJ2-5, with 8 bases that match TRBD1. Germline V gene data show CDR1 as SGHTA and CDR2 as FQGNSA. CDR3 length equals 16 residues. With 4 bases clipped from V and 4 bases from J, the junction kept 11 bases outside the gene matches. The CDR3 nucleotides are TGTGCCAGCAGCTCCCTCCCGGCAGGGGGCGTAGAGACCCAGTACTTC. As protein: CASSSLPAGGVETQYF.

J is TRBJ2-5 and V is TRBV19, with 14 bases identical to TRBD2. The CDR3 length is 15 residues. CDR1 LNHDA and CDR2 SQIVND come from the germline V gene (reference sequence). Losses at the gene ends were 4 bases for V and 3 bases for J; bases not matched to a gene: 1. The CDR3 is CASSRGLAGEETQYF. The DNA of the CDR3 is TGTGCCAGTAGTAGGGGACTAGCGGGGGAAGAGACCCAGTACTTC.

The DNA for the CDR3 is TGTGCCAGCAGCTTCCTAGTGAGCTCTGGAAACACCATATATTTT. Its protein product is CASSFLVSSGNTIYF. V usage is TRBV7-9 and J usage is TRBJ1-3; no clear D. Germline CDR1 is SEHNR and CDR2 is FQNEAQ (reference sequence). V was shortened by 3 bases and J by 0 bases, with 9 bases between the two germline ends. This CDR3 has 15 amino acids.